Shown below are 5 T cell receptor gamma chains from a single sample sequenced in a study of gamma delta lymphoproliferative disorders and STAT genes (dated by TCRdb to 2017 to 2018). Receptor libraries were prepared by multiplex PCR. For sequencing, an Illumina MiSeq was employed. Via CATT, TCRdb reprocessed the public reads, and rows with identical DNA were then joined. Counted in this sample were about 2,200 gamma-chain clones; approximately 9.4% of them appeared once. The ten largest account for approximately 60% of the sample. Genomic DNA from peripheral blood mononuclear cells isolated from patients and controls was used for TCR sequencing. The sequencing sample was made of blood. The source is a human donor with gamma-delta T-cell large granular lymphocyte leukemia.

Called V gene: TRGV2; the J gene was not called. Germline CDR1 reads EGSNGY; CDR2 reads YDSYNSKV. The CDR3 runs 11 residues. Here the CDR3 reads CATWDGRWELF. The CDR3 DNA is TGTGCCACCTGGGACGGAAGATGGGAACTCTTT.

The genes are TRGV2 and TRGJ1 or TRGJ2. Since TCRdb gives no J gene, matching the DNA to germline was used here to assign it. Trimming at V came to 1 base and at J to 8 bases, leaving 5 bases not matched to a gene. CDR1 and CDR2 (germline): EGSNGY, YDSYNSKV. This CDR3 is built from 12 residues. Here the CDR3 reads CATWDGSNKKLF. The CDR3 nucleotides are TGTGCCACCTGGGACGGATCTAATAAGAAACTCTTT.

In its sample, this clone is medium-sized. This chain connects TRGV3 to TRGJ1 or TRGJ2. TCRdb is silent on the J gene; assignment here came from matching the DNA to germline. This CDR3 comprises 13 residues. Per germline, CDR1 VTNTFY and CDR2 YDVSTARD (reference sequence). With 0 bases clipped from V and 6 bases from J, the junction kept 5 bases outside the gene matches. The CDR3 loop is CATWDRHGYKKLF. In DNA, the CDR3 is TGTGCCACCTGGGACAGGCATGGTTATAAGAAACTCTTT.

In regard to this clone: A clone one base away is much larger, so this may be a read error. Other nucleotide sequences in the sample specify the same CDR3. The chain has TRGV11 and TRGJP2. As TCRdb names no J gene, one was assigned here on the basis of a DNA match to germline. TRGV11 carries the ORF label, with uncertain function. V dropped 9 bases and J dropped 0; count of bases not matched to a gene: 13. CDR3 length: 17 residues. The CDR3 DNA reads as TGTGCCTGCTGGCCGTTGGGACGATATAGTAGTGATTGGATCAAGACGTTT. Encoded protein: CACWPLGRYSSDWIKTF.

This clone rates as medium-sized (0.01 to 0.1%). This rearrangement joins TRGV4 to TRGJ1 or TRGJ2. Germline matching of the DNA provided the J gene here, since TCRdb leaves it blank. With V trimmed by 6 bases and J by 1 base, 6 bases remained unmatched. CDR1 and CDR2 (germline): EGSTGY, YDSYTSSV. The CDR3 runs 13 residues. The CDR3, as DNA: TGTGCCACCTGGACTGTCAATTATTATAAGAAACTCTTT. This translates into CATWTVNYYKKLF.